This record concerns one T cell receptor (beta chain) sequence. Its target is unknown. The data belong to a study of CD8+ T cells in alopecia areata. Study results and caveats: Researchers report lesional scalp, most notably alopecia totalis/universalis, outstripped normal scalp in clonality.

Samples from alopecia areata patients were lesional scalp punch biopsies and peripheral blood. The CDR3 has 15 amino acids. Germline CDR1 reads MNHEY; CDR2 reads SVGAGI. V lost 2 bases to trimming and J lost 4 bases, with 14 bases between them. After isolation, RNA underwent reverse transcription to generate cDNA as the sequencing template. Libraries were prepared by immunoSEQ multiplex PCR; TCRdb keeps only in-frame clonotypes and omits some of them. The sample has tens of thousands of clones, almost 97% seen once. This chain links TRBV6-5 with TRBJ1-2; no firm D call. The source of this sequence is a human donor with alopecia areata. The sample here was CD8+ T cells sorted from blood, taken at week 0. The CDR3 is CASSYGGEGIYGYTF. In DNA, the CDR3 is TGTGCCAGCAGTTACGGTGGGGAAGGGATCTATGGCTACACCTTC.